This entry is about one TCR beta chain. The data were taken from a study of blood T cell repertoires in COVID-19. Libraries were prepared by immunoSEQ multiplex PCR; TCRdb keeps only in-frame clonotypes and omits some of them. The table has approximately 360,000 clones, around four fifths seen once. Specimen: PBMCs or T cells enriched from blood (not recorded which). This sequence originates from a woman aged 45-65 years who had recovered from COVID-19.

The DNA of the CDR3 is TGTGCCAGCAGCTCCTCAGACCCTAGGGGAGGTGGCTACACCTTC. It encodes CASSSSDPRGGGYTF. The V and J genes are TRBV7-9 and TRBJ1-2; D possibly corresponds to TRBD1 (5 bases). Trimming pared 4 bases from V and 7 bases from J, leaving 19 bases between. CDR1 SEHNR and CDR2 FQNEAQ come from the germline V gene (reference sequence). This CDR3 region has 15 residues.